This T cell receptor beta chain was captured by sequencing in a study of T cell repertoires in cytomegalovirus infection. About the research overall: CMV infection and matching HLA type were both indicated by public TCR beta signatures. General study points: Frequencies of public TCR beta families were cumulated, and this identified carriers of CMV plus the relevant HLA. The ex vivo response was dominated by HLA-C-restricted CMV-specific TCR beta clonotypes.

V lost 3 bases, J lost 5 bases, and 8 bases lay in between. CDR1 is MNHNS, CDR2 SASEGT, per germline. This CDR3 spans 13 amino acids. This clonotype came up a few times. Its matching antigen is unknown. Via MiXCR, TCRdb re-called the reads, giving one row per CDR3 protein. The sample lists 680,000 or so distinct CDR3 sequences; 35% to 45% were seen once. This receptor was taken from a human donor in good health (CMV status not recorded). Some clones in this sample may be carry-over from other donors' samples. The sequenced material came from PBMCs. The rearrangement uses TRBV6-1 and TRBJ2-1, with a tentative D call TRBD2 (6 bases). CDR3 sequence reads: CASSERGDNEQFF. The DNA of the CDR3 is TGTGCCAGCAGTGAGCGGGGAGACAATGAGCAGTTCTTC.